This entry describes one T cell receptor (beta chain). The data belong to a study of blood T cell repertoires in COVID-19. Study-level information: Sites in the United States, Italy and Spain provided acute and convalescent COVID-19 samples. The analysed material was cDNA or gDNA that came from T cells, B-cell-depleted T cells, or PBMCs.

This CDR3 contains 15 residues. Germline V gene sequence: CDR1 MGHDK, CDR2 SYGVNS. V dropped 5 bases and J dropped 1; count of bases not matched to a gene: 4. Produced via immunoSEQ multiplex PCR; TCRdb's table is partial and in-frame only. The sample carries under 250,000 clones, roughly 84% recorded once. The receptor was isolated from a man aged 50 to 59 with active or convalescent COVID-19. The chain links TRBV25-1 to TRBJ1-1, with 10 positions matching TRBD1. The sequenced sample consisted of peripheral blood. The CDR3 nucleotides are TGTGCCAGCAGTCCACGGACAGGGGGGAACACTGAAGCTTTCTTT. Translating it yields CASSPRTGGNTEAFF. Together with reference TRBV25-1 and TRBJ1-1, the CDR3 gives the full variable domain: EADIYQTPRYLVIGTGKKITLECSQTMGHDKMYWYQQDPGMELHLIHYSYGVNSTEKGDLSSESTVSRIRTEHFPLTLESARPSHTSQYLCASSPRTGGNTEAFFGQGTRLTVV.